Reported below is one T cell receptor beta chain. This clonotype was picked up a small number of times. No cognate antigen has been identified for it. No quality values exist for individual bases; no much larger clone is one base distant. The data derive from a study of blood T cells in healthy people across ages (dated by TCRdb to 2013 to 2016). Concerning the study at large: In model experiments, roughly one uniquely barcoded TCR beta cDNA molecule per two T cells was captured by template switching. Using deep sequencing normalized with unique cDNA molecular identifiers, the study measured how TCR beta repertoire diversity changes with age. Using the same blood draw, the study looked at two additional independent replicas of 1 million unique cDNA reads for two donors, one aged 18 to 29 and the other aged 80 or older. Four age groups were formed from the donors: young (average 16 years), middle-aged (more than 35), aged (roughly 56) and long-lived (around 80). To avoid experimental bias, donors of different ages were distributed randomly across sequencing lanes. Study-level results and caveats: Because the CMV infection status of the donors was unknown, age-related changes in expanded clonotypes may potentially have been confounded. Total diversity estimates from one million sequenced T cells were considered lower bounds and underestimates. Compared with the aged group, more naive CD4+ T cells, fewer expanded clones and increased TCR diversity were shown by the long-lived group, suggesting age selection. As age increased, observed TCR beta diversity per million T cells dropped in a roughly linear way, and a significant reduction was already evident by age about 36. Observed TCR beta diversity correlated strongly with the percentage of naive T cells measured by flow cytometry. Conclusive comparison of naive and antigen-experienced compartments was prevented by the profiling of bulk unsorted PBMCs.

The library came from 5' RACE. A second PCR of 7 to 11 cycles was performed with a sample-barcoded 5' primer and a J-beta primer mix. A unique molecular identifier was introduced onto each TCR beta cDNA molecule by a template-switch 5' adaptor carrying 12 random nucleotides. Each sample yielded at least 2.5 million CDR3-containing paired-end reads. All of the RNA was converted into first-strand cDNA using the Mint cDNA synthesis kit, with a TRBC-specific oligonucleotide serving as the primer. All cDNA was treated with uracil-DNA glycosylase and then went through a first 18-cycle PCR with the universal primers M1SS and BC2_uni_R. The paper's data handling went like this. For normalization, 1 million high-quality reads were randomly selected from each sample, with every read carrying a distinct molecular identifier. Reads with shared molecular identifiers were discarded instead of being binned into consensus sequences. MiTCR, set to a Q25 quality threshold and the strictest error-elimination algorithm, was used for CDR3 identification, clonotype clustering and error correction. A nonparametric unseen species model using Euler transformation provided a lower-bound estimate of total TCR beta diversity. The raw public data were reprocessed by TCRdb itself: fastp quality trimming at Q25, MiXCR clonotype calling, in-frame beta chains only. Merged by CDR3 protein, the rows form single entries marked with the most common genes and DNA. The V and J calls reflect TCRdb's pipeline rather than the authors' work. The sample has around 1,800,000 distinct CDR3 sequences on record, 30% to 40% of them singletons. Jointly, the top ten make up around 23% of the sample.

The CDR3 starts with the cysteine, ends with the phenylalanine, and has 12 residues. CDR3 DNA only is kept here, 36 bases in frame from base 1. Trimming takes 8 bases off V and 14 bases off J; junction bases not matched to a gene: 7. CDR1 is given as MNHEY and CDR2 as SMNVEV, both from the germline V gene (reference sequence). Donors were 35 to 40 systemically healthy Caucasian individuals from Russia aged roughly 6 to 100 years. Each donor gave around 9.8 milliliters of peripheral blood, collected into EDTA-treated Vacutainer tubes. PBMCs were isolated by Ficoll-Paque density-gradient centrifugation, with at least 7 million obtained per sample. Trizol reagent was used to extract total RNA from PBMCs, with at least 5.5 micrograms per sample. The percentages of naive CD45RAhigh/CD27high T cells were determined by flow cytometry on a PBMC aliquot from every donor.

The sample was blood. The sequence came from a human donor in good health. The chain uses TRBV27 and TRBJ2-4; 12 central nucleotides agree with TRBD2. CDR3 region: CASSLAGGTKYF. The DNA reads as follows: TGTGCCAGCTCCCTAGCGGGGGGGACTAAGTACTTC.